The 24 T cell receptor beta chains below were found in one sample sequenced in a study of T cell changes during pregnancy in multiple sclerosis (dated by TCRdb to the late 2010s). The library was made by the immunoSEQ multiplex PCR assay. TCRdb retrieved this table from immuneACCESS and kept in-frame rearrangements only. Not all clones are present; in checked studies, unresolved V genes account for under half, and no reason is known for the remainder. The sample table records tens of thousands of clones; around nine tenths of these occur just once. Of the sample, around 0.62% falls within the top ten clones. The sequencing here drew on CD4+ T cells from peripheral blood mononuclear cells, taken in the first trimester of pregnancy. These receptors came from a female donor with multiple sclerosis, enrolled in a pregnancy study.

The chain carries TRBV28 and TRBJ1-3; TRBD1 matches at 9 bases. CDR1 and CDR2 from the germline V gene are MDHEN and SYDVKM. The CDR3 length is 17 residues. Trimming removed 5 bases from V and 4 bases from J; junction bases left unmatched: 12. The CDR3 loop is CASSPPGQGVGGNTIYF. Written as DNA, the CDR3 is TGTGCCAGCAGTCCCCCGGGACAGGGCGTAGGGGGAAACACCATATATTTT.

V usage is TRBV30 and J usage is TRBJ2-5; unclear D gene. Trimming took 4 bases from V and 3 from J, leaving 9 bases between them. The CDR3 runs 12 residues. Per germline, CDR1 GTSNPN and CDR2 SVGIG (reference sequence). The CDR3 DNA is TGTGCCTGGACTCCGCCTAAAGAGACCCAGTACTTC. Translated, it gives CAWTPPKETQYF.

CDR3 sequence (DNA): TGTGCCAGCAGTGAATGGGGCAGGAACACTGAAGCTTTCTTT. Its translation is CASSEWGRNTEAFF. The chain employs TRBV25-1 and TRBJ1-1; the D gene is possibly TRBD1 (5 bases). V lost 1 base to trimming and J lost 1 base, with 7 bases between them. This CDR3 region has 14 residues. Germline-derived CDR1 and CDR2 are MGHDK and SYGVNS.

V and J are TRBV6-5 and TRBJ1-5; D call uncertain. V gave up 0 bases and J gave up 4 bases, with 4 bases separating them. The length of the CDR3 is 13 residues. The V gene's germline CDR1 is MNHEY and CDR2 SVGAGI. The CDR3 DNA reads as TGTGCCAGCAGTTACTCCCTGAATCAGCCCCAGCATTTT. It encodes CASSYSLNQPQHF.

CDR3: CASSVELRTARSGANVLTF. The CDR3 nucleotides read TGTGCCAGCAGCGTAGAGTTGAGGACAGCACGCTCTGGGGCCAACGTCCTGACTTTC. The gene calls are TRBV9 and TRBJ2-6; D is possibly TRBD1 (6 bases). The length of the CDR3 is 19 residues. The germline V gene has CDR1 SGDLS and CDR2 YYNGEE. V was cut by 0 bases and J by 0 bases, with 16 bases left in between.

V is TRBV19 and J is TRBJ1-2, with 9 bases matching TRBD1. This CDR3 region has 15 residues. J gave up 4 bases and V 6 bases, and 9 bases lay outside the gene matches. Per the germline V gene, CDR1 is LNHDA and CDR2 is SQIVND (reference sequence). DNA of the CDR3: TGTGCCAGTAGCTCCGGGACAGGGATTAGCTATGGCTACACCTTC. Protein sequence: CASSSGTGISYGYTF.

This clone was recorded only once. The chain is built from TRBV7-2 and TRBJ1-5; D call uncertain. CDR3 length equals 15 residues. V shed 1 base and J shed 9 bases, with 16 bases lying between them. The germline V gene encodes CDR1 SGHTA and CDR2 FQGNSA. Here the CDR3 DNA reads TGTGCCAGCAGCTTAGGATCCCTACCCGGGTCGCCCCAGCATTTT. Its protein is CASSLGSLPGSPQHF.

This chain joins TRBV5-1 and TRBJ2-1; weak D call: TRBD1 (6 bases). V lost 3 bases and J 9 bases, leaving 19 bases between the germline ends. The CDR3 is made up of 15 amino acids. From germline, CDR1 is SGHRS and CDR2 YFSETQ. CDR3 sequence: CASSSYLQGNREQFF. The CDR3, as DNA: TGCGCCAGCAGCTCGTACTTACAGGGTAATCGTGAGCAGTTCTTC.

The V and J genes are TRBV7-9 and TRBJ1-2; 7 bases align to TRBD1. From germline, CDR1 is SEHNR and CDR2 FQNEAQ (reference sequence). V dropped 3 bases and J dropped 8; count of bases not matched to a gene: 6. This CDR3 spans 13 amino acids. CDR3 protein: CASSFRQGDGYTF. Written as DNA, the CDR3 is TGTGCCAGCAGCTTCCGGCAGGGGGACGGCTACACCTTC.

On this clone: This sample includes further DNA sequences coding for the same CDR3. The chain joins TRBV6-5 to TRBJ1-2, with TRBD1 identical over 9 bases. Germline loops: CDR1 MNHEY, CDR2 SVGAGI. The CDR3 is 14 amino acids. The ends lost 8 bases at V and 8 bases at J; junction bases unmatched: 12. CDR3 sequence (DNA): TGTGCCAGCTCATCGGGACAGGGACCCTACGGCTACACCTTC. Translating gives CASSSGQGPYGYTF.

This clone occurred once. CDR3 sequence (DNA): TGTGCCAGCAGCGTGGGGCAAAACTATGGCTACACCTTC. This encodes CASSVGQNYGYTF. The chain couples TRBV7-9 to TRBJ1-2; a weak D match, TRBD1 (5 bases). V dropped 5 bases and J dropped 2 bases, with 9 bases sitting between them. This CDR3 contains 13 residues. Germline CDR1 is SEHNR and CDR2 is FQNEAQ (reference sequence).

CDR3 amino acids: CASSYSSGVGEKLFF. The DNA for the CDR3 is TGTGCCAGCAGTTACTCGTCCGGGGTTGGGGAAAAACTGTTTTTT. This chain uses TRBV6-5 with TRBJ1-4; unclear D gene. Germline V gene data show CDR1 as MNHEY and CDR2 as SVGAGI. V lost 0 bases and J 8 bases, leaving 13 bases between the germline ends. The CDR3 spans 15 residues.

The J gene is TRBJ2-5, the V gene TRBV7-9; tentative D call: TRBD1 (5 bases). Germline V gene sequence: CDR1 SEHNR, CDR2 FQNEAQ (reference sequence). Trimming removed 6 bases at V and 2 bases at J, with 10 bases between. The CDR3 spans 13 residues. The CDR3, as DNA: TGTGCCAGCAGTCAGGGTCTGCAAGAGACCCAGTACTTC. It specifies CASSQGLQETQYF.

The genes are TRBV19 and TRBJ1-5; 10 nucleotides agree with TRBD1. V shed 10 bases, J shed 7 bases, and the junction held 7 bases outside the gene matches. Per the germline V gene, CDR1 is LNHDA and CDR2 is SQIVND (reference sequence). This CDR3 spans 13 amino acids. DNA for the CDR3: TGTGCCATAGCCGGGACAGGGGACCAGCCCCAGCATTTT. This translates into CAIAGTGDQPQHF.

J is TRBJ2-4 and V is TRBV21-1; the table calls TRBD1, which could not be checked here. TRBV21-1 is classified as a pseudogene. The CDR3 length is 21 residues. CDR3 sequence: CASSKGRWGTDDFLAKNIQYF. CDR3 bases: TGTGCCAGCAGCAAAGGGAGGTGGGGGACAGACGATTTTTTAGCCAAAAACATTCAGTACTTC.

The V call is TRBV5-8, the J call TRBJ1-1, with TRBD1 identical over 8 bases. This CDR3 is built from 15 residues. J gave up 5 bases and V 4 bases, and 10 bases lay outside the gene matches. Looked up from germline, CDR1 is SGHTS and CDR2 is YDEGEE. The CDR3 reads CASSARDRQDTEAFF. CDR3 DNA: TGTGCCAGCAGCGCCCGGGACAGGCAAGATACTGAAGCTTTCTTT.

This clone was counted a single time. The chain recombines TRBV2 with TRBJ1-5; TRBD1 agrees at 9 bases. CDR3 size: 14 residues. Germline lookup yields CDR1 SNHLY and CDR2 FYNNEI. V trimming: 6 bases; J trimming: 10 bases; junction bases outside the gene matches: 10. CDR3 sequence: CASRSGTGTKPQHF. CDR3 nucleotide sequence: TGTGCCAGCAGGTCCGGGACAGGGACCAAACCCCAGCATTTT.

J is TRBJ2-3 and V is TRBV27; possible D gene TRBD1, 5 bases. Germline loops: CDR1 MNHEY, CDR2 SMNVEV (reference sequence). Trimming removed 8 bases at V and 5 bases at J, with 14 bases between. The CDR3 is 13 amino acids. The CDR3 nucleotides are TGTGCCAGCTATGGGGCAGTGAAAGATACGCAGTATTTT. Translation gives CASYGAVKDTQYF.

V and J are TRBV11-3 and TRBJ2-7; tentative D call: TRBD2 (7 bases). This CDR3 has 15 residues. The germline V gene encodes CDR1 SGHNT and CDR2 YENEEA. V was clipped by 1 base and J by 7 bases, with 17 bases between them. CDR3 in amino acids: CASSLVTRGGVEQYF. The CDR3 DNA follows: TGTGCCAGCAGCTTAGTTACTAGGGGGGGGGTGGAGCAGTACTTC.

V is TRBV5-6 and J is TRBJ2-5; 8 nucleotides agree with TRBD2. Per the germline V gene, CDR1 is SGHDT and CDR2 is YYEEEE. With V trimmed by 5 bases and J by 1 base, 13 bases remained unmatched. The CDR3 length is 17 residues. In DNA form, the CDR3 reads TGTGCCAGCAGTAGAGGGCCTTACGGGAGGGCCCAAGAGACCCAGTACTTC. Amino acid sequence: CASSRGPYGRAQETQYF.

The chain carries TRBV19 and TRBJ1-5; 12 positions match TRBD1. CDR3 length: 18 amino acids. V gave up 0 bases and J gave up 4 bases; unmatched junction bases: 7. Per the germline V gene, CDR1 is LNHDA and CDR2 is SQIVND (reference sequence). CDR3 loop: CASSIELGQGAKNQPQHF. DNA of the CDR3: TGTGCCAGTAGTATAGAACTGGGACAGGGGGCTAAAAATCAGCCCCAGCATTTT.

This clone occurred once. The chain has TRBV6-4 and TRBJ2-1; 12 nucleotides match TRBD2. The CDR3 has 14 residues. With 3 bases clipped from V and 9 bases from J, the junction kept 3 bases outside the gene matches. CDR1 and CDR2 from the germline V gene are MRHNA and SNTAGT. The CDR3 loop reads CASSETSGSPEQFF. DNA for the CDR3: TGTGCCAGCAGTGAGACTAGCGGGAGCCCTGAGCAGTTCTTC.

The rearrangement joins TRBV11-2 to TRBJ1-4; perhaps TRBD1 as D (6 bases). Trimming cost V 5 bases and J 6 bases, with 16 bases left between them. The germline CDR1 and CDR2 sequences are SGHAT and FQNNGV. This CDR3 is 15 amino acids long. The CDR3 spells CASSPTGSDHEKLFF. The CDR3 DNA follows: TGTGCCAGCAGCCCGACAGGTAGCGATCATGAAAAACTGTTTTTT.

The chain joins TRBV7-2 to TRBJ1-2, with TRBD1 matching 7 bases. V was clipped by 5 bases and J by 4 bases; unmatched bases: 4. The CDR3 length is 13 residues. Germline CDR1 and CDR2: SGHTA and FQGNSA. The CDR3 region has the DNA TGTGCCAGCAGCGCCGACAGGGTCTATGGCTACACCTTC. Protein: CASSADRVYGYTF.